The clone carrying this TCR beta chain was seen a few times. Its matching antigen is unknown. This entry is derived from a study of response to subunit inactivated influenza vaccine. Findings of the study overall: Authors suggested seasonal influenza vaccinations each recruit few new T cells.

One entry per CDR3 protein, called by TCRdb with MiXCR from the RT-PCR reads. The sample gives under 500,000 distinct CDR3 sequences, about 10% of which show up once; about 12% is in the top ten. The TCR originated in a man in his fifties who received an inactivated influenza vaccine. The material was PBMCs from blood, obtained roughly 46 days after vaccination.

Here the CDR3 reads CASGRASGNTGELFF. DNA for the CDR3: TGTGCCAGCGGAAGGGCCAGCGGTAACACCGGGGAGCTGTTTTTT. The chain joins TRBV6-2 or TRBV6-3 to TRBJ2-2; maybe TRBD2 (5 bases). Germline CDR1 is MNHEY and CDR2 is SVGEGT. CDR3 length equals 15 residues. Trimming cost V 8 bases and J 2 bases, with 15 bases left between them.